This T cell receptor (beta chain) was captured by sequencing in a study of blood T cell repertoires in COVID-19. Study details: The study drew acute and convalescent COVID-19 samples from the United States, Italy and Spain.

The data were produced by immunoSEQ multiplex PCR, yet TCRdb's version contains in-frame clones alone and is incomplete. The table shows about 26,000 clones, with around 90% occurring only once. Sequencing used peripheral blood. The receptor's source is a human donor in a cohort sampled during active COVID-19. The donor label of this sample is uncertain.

CDR3 coding DNA: TGTGCCAGCAGCTTATCCGCCCCGAGGGATGGCTACACCTTC. Encoded protein: CASSLSAPRDGYTF. This chain joins TRBV7-9 and TRBJ1-2; D uncertain. Germline V CDR1 and CDR2: SEHNR, FQNEAQ (reference sequence). V was pared by 2 bases and J by 6 bases, with 13 bases between. The CDR3 is 14 amino acids.